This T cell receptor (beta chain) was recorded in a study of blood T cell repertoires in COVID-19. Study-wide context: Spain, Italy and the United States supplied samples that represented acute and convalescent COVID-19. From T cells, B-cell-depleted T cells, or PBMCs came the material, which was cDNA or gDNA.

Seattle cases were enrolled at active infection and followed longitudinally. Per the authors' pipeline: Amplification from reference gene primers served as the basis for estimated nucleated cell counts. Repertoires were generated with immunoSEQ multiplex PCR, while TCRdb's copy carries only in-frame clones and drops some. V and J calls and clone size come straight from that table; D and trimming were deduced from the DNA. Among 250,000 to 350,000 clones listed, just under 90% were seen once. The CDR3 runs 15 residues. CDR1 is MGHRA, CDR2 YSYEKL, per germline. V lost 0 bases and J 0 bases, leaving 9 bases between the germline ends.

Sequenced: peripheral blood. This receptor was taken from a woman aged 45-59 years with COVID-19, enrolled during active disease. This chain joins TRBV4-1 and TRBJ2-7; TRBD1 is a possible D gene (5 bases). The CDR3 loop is CASSQEQVSSYEQYF. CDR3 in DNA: TGCGCCAGCAGCCAAGAACAGGTGAGCTCCTACGAGCAGTACTTC.